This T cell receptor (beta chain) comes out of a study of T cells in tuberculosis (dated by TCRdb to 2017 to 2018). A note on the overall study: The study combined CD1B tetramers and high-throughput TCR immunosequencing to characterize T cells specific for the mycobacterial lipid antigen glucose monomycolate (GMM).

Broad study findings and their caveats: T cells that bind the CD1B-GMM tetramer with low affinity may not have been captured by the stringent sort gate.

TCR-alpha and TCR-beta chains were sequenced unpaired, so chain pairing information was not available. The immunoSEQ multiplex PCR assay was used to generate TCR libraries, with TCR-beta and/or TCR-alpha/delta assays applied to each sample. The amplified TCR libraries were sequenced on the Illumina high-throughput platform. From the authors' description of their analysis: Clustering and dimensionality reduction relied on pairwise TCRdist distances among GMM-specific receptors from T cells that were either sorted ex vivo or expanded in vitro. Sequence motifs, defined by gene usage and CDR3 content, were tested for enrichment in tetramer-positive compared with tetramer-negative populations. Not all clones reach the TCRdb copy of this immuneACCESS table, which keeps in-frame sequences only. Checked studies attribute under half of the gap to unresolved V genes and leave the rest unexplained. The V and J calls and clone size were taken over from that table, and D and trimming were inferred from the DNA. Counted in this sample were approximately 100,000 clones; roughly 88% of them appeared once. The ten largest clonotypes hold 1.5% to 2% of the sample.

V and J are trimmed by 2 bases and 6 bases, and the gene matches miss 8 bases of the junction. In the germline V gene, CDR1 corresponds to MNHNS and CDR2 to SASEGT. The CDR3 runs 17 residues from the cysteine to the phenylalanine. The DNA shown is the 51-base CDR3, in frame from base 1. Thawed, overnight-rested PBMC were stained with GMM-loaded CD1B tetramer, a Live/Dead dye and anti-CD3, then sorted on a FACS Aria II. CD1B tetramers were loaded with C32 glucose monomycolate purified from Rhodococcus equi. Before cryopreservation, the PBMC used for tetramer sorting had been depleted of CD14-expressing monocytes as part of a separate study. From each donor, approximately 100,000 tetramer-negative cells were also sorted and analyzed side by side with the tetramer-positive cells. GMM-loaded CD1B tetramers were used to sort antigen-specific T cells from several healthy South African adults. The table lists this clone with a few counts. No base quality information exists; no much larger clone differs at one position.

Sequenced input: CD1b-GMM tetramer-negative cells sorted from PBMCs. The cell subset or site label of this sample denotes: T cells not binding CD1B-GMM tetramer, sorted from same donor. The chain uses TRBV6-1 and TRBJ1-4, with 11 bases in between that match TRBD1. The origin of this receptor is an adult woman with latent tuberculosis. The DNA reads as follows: TGTGCCAGCAGTGAACTCTTGGACAGGGGGCGTGATGAAAAACTGTTTTTT. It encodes CASSELLDRGRDEKLFF.